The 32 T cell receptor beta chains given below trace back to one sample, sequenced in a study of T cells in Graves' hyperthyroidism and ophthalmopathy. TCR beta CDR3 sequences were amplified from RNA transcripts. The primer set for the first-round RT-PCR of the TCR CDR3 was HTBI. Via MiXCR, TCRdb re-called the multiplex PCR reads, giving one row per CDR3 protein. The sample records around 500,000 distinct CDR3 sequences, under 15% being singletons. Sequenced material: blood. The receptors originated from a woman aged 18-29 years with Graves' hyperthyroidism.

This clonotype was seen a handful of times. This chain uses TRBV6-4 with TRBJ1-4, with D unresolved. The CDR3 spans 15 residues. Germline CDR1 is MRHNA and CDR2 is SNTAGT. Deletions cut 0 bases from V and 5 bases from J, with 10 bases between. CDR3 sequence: CASSDSAGTNEKLFF. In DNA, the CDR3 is TGTGCCAGCAGTGACTCCGCGGGCACGAATGAAAAACTGTTTTTT.

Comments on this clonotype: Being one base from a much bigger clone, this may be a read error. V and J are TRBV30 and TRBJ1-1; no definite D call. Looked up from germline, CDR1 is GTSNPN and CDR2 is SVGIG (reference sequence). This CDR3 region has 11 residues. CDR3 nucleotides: TGTTCCTGGAGTCGCGGAGGTGAAGCTTTCTTT. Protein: CSWSRGGEAFF.

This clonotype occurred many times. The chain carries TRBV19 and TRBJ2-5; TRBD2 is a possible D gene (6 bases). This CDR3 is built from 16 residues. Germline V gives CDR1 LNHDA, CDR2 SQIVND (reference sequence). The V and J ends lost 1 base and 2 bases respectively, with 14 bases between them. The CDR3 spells CASSIGGTPTQETQYF. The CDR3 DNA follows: TGTGCCAGTAGTATAGGCGGGACCCCAACACAAGAGACCCAGTACTTC.

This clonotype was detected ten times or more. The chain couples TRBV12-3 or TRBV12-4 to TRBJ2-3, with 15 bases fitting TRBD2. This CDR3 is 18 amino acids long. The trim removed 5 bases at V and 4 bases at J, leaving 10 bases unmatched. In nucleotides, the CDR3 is TGTGCCAGCAGTCCTGGACTAGCGGGAGGGCCTAATTCAGATACGCAGTATTTT. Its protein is CASSPGLAGGPNSDTQYF.

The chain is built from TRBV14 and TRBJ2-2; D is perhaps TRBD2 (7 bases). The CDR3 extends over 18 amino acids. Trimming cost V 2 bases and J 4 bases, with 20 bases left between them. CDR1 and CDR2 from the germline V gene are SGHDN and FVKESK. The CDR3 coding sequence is TGTGCCAGCAGCCAAATAGGGAGGGGGAACTCCCTCACCGGGGAGCTGTTTTTT. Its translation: CASSQIGRGNSLTGELFF.

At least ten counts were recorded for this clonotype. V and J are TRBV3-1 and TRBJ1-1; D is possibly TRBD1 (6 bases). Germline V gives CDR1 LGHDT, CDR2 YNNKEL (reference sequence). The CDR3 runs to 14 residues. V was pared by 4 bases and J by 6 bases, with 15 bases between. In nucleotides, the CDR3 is TGTGCCAGCAGCCTAAGACAGGAGGGAGCTGAAGCTTTCTTT. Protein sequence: CASSLRQEGAEAFF.

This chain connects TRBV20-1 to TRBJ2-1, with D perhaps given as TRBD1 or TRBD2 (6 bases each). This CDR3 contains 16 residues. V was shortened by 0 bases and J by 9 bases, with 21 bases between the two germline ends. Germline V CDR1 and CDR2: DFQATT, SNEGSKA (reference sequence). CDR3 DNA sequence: TGCAGTGCTAGAGACGGGGGACAAGGTTCACTATCTGAGCAGTTCTTC. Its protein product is CSARDGGQGSLSEQFF.

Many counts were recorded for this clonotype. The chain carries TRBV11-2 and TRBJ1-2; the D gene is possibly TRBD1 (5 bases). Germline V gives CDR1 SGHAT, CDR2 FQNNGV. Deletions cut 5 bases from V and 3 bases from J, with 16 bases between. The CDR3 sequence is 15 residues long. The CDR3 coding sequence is TGTGCCAGCAGCCACGGGACCGCTTATTACTATGGCTACACCTTC. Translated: CASSHGTAYYYGYTF.

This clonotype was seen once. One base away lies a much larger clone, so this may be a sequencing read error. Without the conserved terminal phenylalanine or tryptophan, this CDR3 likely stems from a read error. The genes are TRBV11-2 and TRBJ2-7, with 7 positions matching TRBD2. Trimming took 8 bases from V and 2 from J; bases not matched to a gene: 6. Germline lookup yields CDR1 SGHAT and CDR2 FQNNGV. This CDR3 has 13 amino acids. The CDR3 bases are TGTGCCAGCGAGCGGGAAAATACCTACGAGCAGTACTTG. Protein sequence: CASERENTYEQYL.

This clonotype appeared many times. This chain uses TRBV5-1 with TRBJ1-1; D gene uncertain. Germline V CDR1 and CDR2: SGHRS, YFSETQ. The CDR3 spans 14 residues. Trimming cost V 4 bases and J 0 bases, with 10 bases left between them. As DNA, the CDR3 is TGCGCCAGCAGCCTACAGCCTGTGAACACTGAAGCTTTCTTT. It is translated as CASSLQPVNTEAFF.

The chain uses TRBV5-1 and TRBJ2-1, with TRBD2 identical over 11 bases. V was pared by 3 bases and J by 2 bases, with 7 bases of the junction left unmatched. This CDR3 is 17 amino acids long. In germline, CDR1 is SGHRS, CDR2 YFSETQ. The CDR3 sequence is CASSSRLAGITYNEQFF. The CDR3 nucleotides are TGCGCCAGCAGCTCGCGACTAGCGGGGATCACCTACAATGAGCAGTTCTTC.

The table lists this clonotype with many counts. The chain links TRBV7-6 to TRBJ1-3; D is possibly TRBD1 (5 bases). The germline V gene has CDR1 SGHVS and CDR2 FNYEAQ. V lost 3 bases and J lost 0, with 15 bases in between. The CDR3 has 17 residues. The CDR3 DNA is TGTGCCAGCAGCTTGGAGAGGGGACCCTACTCTGGAAACACCATATATTTT. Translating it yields CASSLERGPYSGNTIYF.

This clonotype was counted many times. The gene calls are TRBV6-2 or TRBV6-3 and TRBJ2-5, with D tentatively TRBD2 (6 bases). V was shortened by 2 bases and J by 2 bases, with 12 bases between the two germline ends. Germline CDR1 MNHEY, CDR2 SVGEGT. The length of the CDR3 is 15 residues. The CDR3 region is CASSYPGGPQETQYF. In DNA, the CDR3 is TGTGCCAGCAGTTACCCCGGGGGTCCTCAAGAGACCCAGTACTTC.

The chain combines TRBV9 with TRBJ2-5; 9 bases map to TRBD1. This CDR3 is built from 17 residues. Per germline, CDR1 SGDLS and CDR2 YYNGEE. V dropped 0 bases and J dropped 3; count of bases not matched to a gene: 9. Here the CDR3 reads CASSVGSGQGREETQYF. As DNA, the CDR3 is TGTGCCAGCAGCGTAGGTTCGGGACAGGGACGTGAAGAGACCCAGTACTTC.

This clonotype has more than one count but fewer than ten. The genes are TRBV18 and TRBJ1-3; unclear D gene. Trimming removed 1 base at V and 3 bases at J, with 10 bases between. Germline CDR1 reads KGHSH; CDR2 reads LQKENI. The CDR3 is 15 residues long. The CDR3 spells CASSPRRAGGNTIYF. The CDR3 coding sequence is TGTGCCAGCTCACCACGCCGGGCAGGTGGAAACACCATATATTTT.

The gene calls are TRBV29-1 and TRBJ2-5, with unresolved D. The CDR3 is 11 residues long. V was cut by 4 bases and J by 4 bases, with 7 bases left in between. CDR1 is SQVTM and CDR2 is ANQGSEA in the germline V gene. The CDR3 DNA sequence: TGCAGCGTTGGAACGAGAGAGACCCAGTACTTC. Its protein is CSVGTRETQYF. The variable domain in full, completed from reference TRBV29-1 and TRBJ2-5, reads SAVISQKPSRDICQRGTSLTIQCQVDSQVTMMFWYRQQPGQSLTLIATANQGSEATYESGFVIDKFPISRPNLTFSTLTVSNMSPEDSSIYLCSVGTRETQYFGPGTRLLVL.

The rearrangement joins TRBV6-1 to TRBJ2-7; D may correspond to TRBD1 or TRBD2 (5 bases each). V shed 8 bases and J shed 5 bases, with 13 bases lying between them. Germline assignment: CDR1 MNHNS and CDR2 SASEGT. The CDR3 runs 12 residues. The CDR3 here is CASRDQRNEQYV. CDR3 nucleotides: TGTGCCAGCCGGGACCAGCGAAACGAGCAGTACGTC.

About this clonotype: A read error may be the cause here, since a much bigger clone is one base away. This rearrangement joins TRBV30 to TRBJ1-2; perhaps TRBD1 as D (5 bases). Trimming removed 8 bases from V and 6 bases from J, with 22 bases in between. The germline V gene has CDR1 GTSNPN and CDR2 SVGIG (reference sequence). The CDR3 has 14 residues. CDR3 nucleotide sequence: TGTGCCAGGATTCTCCTGCCAGGGAGGAATGGCTACACCTTC. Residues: CARILLPGRNGYTF.

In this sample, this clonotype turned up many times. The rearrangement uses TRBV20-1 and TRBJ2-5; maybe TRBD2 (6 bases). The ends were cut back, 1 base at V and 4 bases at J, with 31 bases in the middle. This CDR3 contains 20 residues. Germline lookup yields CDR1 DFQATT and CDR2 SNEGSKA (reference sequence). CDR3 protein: CSARALGRDWDLLAIETQYF. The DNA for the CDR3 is TGCAGTGCTAGAGCCCTAGGCCGGGACTGGGACCTCCTGGCGATAGAGACCCAGTACTTC.

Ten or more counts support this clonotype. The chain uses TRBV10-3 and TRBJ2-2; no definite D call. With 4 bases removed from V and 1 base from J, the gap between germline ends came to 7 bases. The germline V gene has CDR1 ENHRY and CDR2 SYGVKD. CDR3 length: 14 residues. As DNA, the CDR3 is TGTGCCATCAGTGGGTCACAGAACACCGGGGAGCTGTTTTTT. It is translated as CAISGSQNTGELFF.

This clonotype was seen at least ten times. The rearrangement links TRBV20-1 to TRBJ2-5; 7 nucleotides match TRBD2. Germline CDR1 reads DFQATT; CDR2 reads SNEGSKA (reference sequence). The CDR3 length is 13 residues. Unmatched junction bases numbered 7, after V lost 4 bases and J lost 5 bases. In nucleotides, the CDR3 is TGCAGTGCTAATGCGGGAGTGTGGGAGACCCAGTACTTC. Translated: CSANAGVWETQYF.

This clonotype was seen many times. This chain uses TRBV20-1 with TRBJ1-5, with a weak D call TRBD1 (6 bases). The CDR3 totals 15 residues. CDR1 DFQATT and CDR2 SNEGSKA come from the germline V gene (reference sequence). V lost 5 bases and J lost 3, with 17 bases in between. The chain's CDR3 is CSASLRGVINQPQHF. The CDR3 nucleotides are TGCAGTGCTTCGTTGAGGGGGGTAATCAATCAGCCCCAGCATTTT.

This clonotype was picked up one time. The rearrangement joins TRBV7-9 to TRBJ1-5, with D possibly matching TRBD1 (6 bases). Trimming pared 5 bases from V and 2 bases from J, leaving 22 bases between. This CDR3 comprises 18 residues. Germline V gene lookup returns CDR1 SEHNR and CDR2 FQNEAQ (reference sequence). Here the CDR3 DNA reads TGTGCCAGCAGCGAAGACGGGAGGGGGTTAGGGCGCAATCAGCCCCAGCATTTT. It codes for CASSEDGRGLGRNQPQHF.

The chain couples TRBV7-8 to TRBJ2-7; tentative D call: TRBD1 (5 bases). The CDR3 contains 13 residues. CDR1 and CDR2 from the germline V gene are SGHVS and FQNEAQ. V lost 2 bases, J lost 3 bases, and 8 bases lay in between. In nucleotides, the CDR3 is TGTGCCAGCAGCTTACGGACAAGCTACGAGCAGTACGTC. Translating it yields CASSLRTSYEQYV.

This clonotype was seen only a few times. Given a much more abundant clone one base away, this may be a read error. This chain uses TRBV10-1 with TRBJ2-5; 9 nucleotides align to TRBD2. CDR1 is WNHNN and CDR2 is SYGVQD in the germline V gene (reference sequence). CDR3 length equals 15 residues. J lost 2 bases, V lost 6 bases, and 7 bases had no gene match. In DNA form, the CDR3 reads TGCGCCAGCAGCGAGAGGACTAGCGATCAAGAGACCCAGTACTTC. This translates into CASSERTSDQETQYF.

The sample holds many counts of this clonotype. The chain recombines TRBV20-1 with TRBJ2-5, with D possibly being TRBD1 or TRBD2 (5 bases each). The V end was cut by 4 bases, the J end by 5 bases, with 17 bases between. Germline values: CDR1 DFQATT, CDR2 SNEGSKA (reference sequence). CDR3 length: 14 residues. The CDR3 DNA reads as TGCAGTGCTACCACGGGACCCACGACGGAGACCCAGTACTTC. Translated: CSATTGPTTETQYF.

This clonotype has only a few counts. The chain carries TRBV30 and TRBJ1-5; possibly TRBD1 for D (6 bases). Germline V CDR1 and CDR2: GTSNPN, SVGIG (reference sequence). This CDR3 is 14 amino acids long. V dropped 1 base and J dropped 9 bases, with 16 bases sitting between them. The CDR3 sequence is CAWSDRQVSRPQHF. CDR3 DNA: TGTGCCTGGAGTGACCGACAGGTTAGCCGGCCCCAGCATTTT.

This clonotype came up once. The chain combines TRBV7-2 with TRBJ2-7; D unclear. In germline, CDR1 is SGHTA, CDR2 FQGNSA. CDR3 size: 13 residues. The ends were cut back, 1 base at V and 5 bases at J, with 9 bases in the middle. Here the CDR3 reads CASSLEVEDEQYV. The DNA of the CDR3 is TGTGCCAGCAGCTTAGAAGTCGAGGACGAGCAGTACGTC.

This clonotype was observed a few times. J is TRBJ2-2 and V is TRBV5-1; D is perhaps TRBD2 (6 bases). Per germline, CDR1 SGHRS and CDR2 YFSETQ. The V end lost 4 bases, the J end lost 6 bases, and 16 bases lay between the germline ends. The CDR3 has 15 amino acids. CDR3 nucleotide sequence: TGCGCCAGCAGCCTCGGGACTGCGCAGGCCGGGGAGCTGTTTTTT. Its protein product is CASSLGTAQAGELFF.

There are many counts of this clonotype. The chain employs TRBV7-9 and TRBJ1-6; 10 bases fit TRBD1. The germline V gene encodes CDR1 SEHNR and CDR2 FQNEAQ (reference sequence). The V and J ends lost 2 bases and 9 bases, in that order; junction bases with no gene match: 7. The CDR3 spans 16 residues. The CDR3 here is CASSLLVTGGSSPLHF. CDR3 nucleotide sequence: TGTGCCAGCAGCTTACTGGTGACAGGGGGCAGTTCACCCCTCCACTTT.

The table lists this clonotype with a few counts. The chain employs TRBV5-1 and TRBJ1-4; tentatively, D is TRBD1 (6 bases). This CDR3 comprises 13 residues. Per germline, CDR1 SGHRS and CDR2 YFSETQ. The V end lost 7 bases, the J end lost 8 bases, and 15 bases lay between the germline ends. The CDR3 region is CASVRGHEEKLFF. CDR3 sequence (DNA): TGCGCCAGCGTGAGGGGACACGAAGAAAAACTGTTTTTT.

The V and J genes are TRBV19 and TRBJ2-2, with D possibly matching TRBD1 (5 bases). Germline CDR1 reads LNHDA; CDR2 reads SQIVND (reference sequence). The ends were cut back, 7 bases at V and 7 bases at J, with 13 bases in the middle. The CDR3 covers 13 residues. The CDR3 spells CASIGVGHGELFF. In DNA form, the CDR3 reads TGTGCCAGTATAGGGGTGGGGCACGGGGAGCTGTTTTTT.